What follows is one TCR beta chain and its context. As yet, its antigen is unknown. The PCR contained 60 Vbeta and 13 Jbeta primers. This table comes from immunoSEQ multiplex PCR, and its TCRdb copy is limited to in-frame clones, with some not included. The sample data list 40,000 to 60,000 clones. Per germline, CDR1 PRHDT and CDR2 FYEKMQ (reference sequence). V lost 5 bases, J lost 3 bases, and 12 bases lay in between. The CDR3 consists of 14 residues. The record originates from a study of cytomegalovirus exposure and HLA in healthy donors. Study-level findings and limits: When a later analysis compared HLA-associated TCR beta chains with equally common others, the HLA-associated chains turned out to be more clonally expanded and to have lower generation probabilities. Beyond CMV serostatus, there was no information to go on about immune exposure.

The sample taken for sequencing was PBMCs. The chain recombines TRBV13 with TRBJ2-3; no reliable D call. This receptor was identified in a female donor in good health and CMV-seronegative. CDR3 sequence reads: CASSRVEDTDTQYF. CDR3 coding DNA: TGTGCCAGCAGCCGGGTTGAGGATACAGATACGCAGTATTTT.